Presented here are 30 T cell receptor beta chains from one specimen sequenced in a study of cytomegalovirus exposure and HLA in healthy donors. PCR was performed using 60 Vbeta and 13 Jbeta primers. Using immunoSEQ multiplex PCR, the repertoire was profiled, and TCRdb retains in-frame clones only, with some absent. The repertoire holds 150,000 to 200,000 clones, with around 83% as singletons. The material sequenced was PBMCs. All receptors come from a man aged 40-55 years in good health and CMV-seropositive.

The rearrangement joins TRBV5-4 to TRBJ1-2, with 10 nucleotides matching TRBD1. The CDR3 spans 15 residues. Germline CDR1 and CDR2: SGHNT and YYREEE (reference sequence). V gave up 4 bases and J gave up 1 base; unmatched junction bases: 4. The CDR3 loop reads CASSPGTGDNYGYTF. The CDR3 DNA reads TGTGCCAGCAGCCCCGGGACAGGGGATAACTATGGCTACACCTTC.

This chain joins TRBV4-1 and TRBJ2-3; TRBD2 agrees at 7 bases. The germline V gene has CDR1 MGHRA and CDR2 YSYEKL. The CDR3 is 15 residues long. V lost 4 bases, J lost 0 bases, and 4 bases stayed unmatched. The CDR3 loop reads CASSRNSGSTDTQYF. The DNA for the CDR3 is TGCGCCAGCAGCCGGAATAGCGGGAGCACAGATACGCAGTATTTT.

This chain connects TRBV7-2 to TRBJ2-3; 7 bases align to TRBD1. The CDR3 runs to 14 residues. Per the germline V gene, CDR1 is SGHTA and CDR2 is FQGNSA. Unmatched junction bases numbered 7, after V lost 6 bases and J lost 4 bases. The CDR3 DNA sequence: TGTGCCAGCAGACAGGGGATGTCGGCAGATACGCAGTATTTT. Its protein is CASRQGMSADTQYF.

V gene TRBV11-1 combines with J gene TRBJ2-1, with D possibly TRBD1 on 5 matching bases. Germline assignment: CDR1 SGHAT and CDR2 FQDESV (reference sequence). V lost 5 bases and J 4 bases, leaving 21 bases between the germline ends. There are 17 residues in the CDR3. CDR3 amino acids: CASSPESDRGSYNEQFF. Written as DNA, the CDR3 is TGTGCCAGCAGCCCCGAGTCGGATAGGGGATCATACAATGAGCAGTTCTTC.

The V and J genes are TRBV7-3 and TRBJ2-5, with unresolved D. The CDR3 has 13 residues. Germline-derived CDR1 and CDR2 are SGHTA and FQGTGA. The ends were cut back, 4 bases at V and 4 bases at J, with 10 bases in the middle. In DNA form, the CDR3 reads TGTGCCAGCAGCTCGTGGTCCGGAGAGACCCAGTACTTC. This gives the protein CASSSWSGETQYF.

Note on this clone: This sample includes further DNA sequences coding for the same CDR3. The V gene is TRBV6-4, the J gene TRBJ2-7, with D possibly being TRBD1 (6 bases). V dropped 5 bases and J dropped 0 bases, with 11 bases sitting between them. The CDR3 is 14 residues long. The germline V gene has CDR1 MRHNA and CDR2 SNTAGT. The CDR3 DNA reads TGTGCCAGCAGTCCTGACAGGAGCTCCTACGAGCAGTACTTC. It codes for CASSPDRSSYEQYF.

The chain combines TRBV11-3 with TRBJ2-7, with a weak D call TRBD2 (6 bases). Germline V gene lookup returns CDR1 SGHNT and CDR2 YENEEA. The CDR3 length is 14 residues. V gave up 0 bases and J gave up 3 bases, with 9 bases separating them. For the CDR3, the DNA is TGTGCCAGCAGCTTAGATGGGCGGGACTACGAGCAGTACTTC. Translated: CASSLDGRDYEQYF.

J is TRBJ2-1 and V is TRBV11-2; TRBD2 agrees at 14 bases. CDR3 length: 19 residues. CDR1 is SGHAT, CDR2 FQNNGV, per germline. Losses at the gene ends were 4 bases for V and 5 bases for J; bases not matched to a gene: 13. The CDR3: CASSSRLAGGPYTDNEQFF. The CDR3 nucleotides read TGTGCCAGCAGCTCCCGACTAGCGGGAGGGCCATATACAGACAATGAGCAGTTCTTC.

The gene calls are TRBV6-5 and TRBJ2-5; D perhaps matches TRBD2 (6 bases). V shed 4 bases and J shed 4 bases, with 19 bases lying between them. This CDR3 has 16 residues. Per germline, CDR1 MNHEY and CDR2 SVGAGI. CDR3 region: CASSSSFGEVVETQYF. DNA for the CDR3: TGTGCCAGCAGTTCCTCTTTTGGGGAGGTTGTAGAGACCCAGTACTTC.

The chain carries TRBV7-6 and TRBJ2-7, with D tentatively TRBD1 (5 bases). This CDR3 is built from 18 residues. Trimming cost V 0 bases and J 0 bases, with 18 bases left between them. Germline assignment: CDR1 SGHVS and CDR2 FNYEAQ. CDR3 nucleotides: TGTGCCAGCAGCTTAGCAGACTTGGGTGGCAGGGCCTCCTACGAGCAGTACTTC. Residues: CASSLADLGGRASYEQYF.

This chain links TRBV7-2 with TRBJ1-4; 9 nucleotides line up with TRBD1. V was pared by 10 bases and J by 5 bases, with 8 bases of the junction left unmatched. The CDR3 is 14 residues long. CDR1 and CDR2 from the germline V gene are SGHTA and FQGNSA. As DNA, the CDR3 is TGTGCCACCAAGACAGGGACAGGGAATGAAAAACTGTTTTTT. As protein: CATKTGTGNEKLFF.

The chain has TRBV4-1 and TRBJ2-1; TRBD2 matches 10 bases. J gave up 7 bases and V 4 bases, and 10 bases lay outside the gene matches. Germline CDR1 MGHRA, CDR2 YSYEKL. The CDR3 is made up of 16 amino acids. The chain's CDR3 is CASSPLLAGGLNEQFF. The CDR3 coding sequence is TGCGCCAGCAGCCCCCTCTTAGCGGGAGGCCTTAATGAGCAGTTCTTC.

The V gene is TRBV9, the J gene TRBJ2-7; tentatively, D is TRBD1 (6 bases). Germline V CDR1 and CDR2: SGDLS, YYNGEE. The V end lost 7 bases, the J end lost 3 bases, and 11 bases lay between the germline ends. The CDR3 loop spans 12 amino acids. The CDR3 here is CASGQGIYEQYF. The CDR3 bases are TGTGCCAGCGGGCAGGGGATCTACGAGCAGTACTTC.

This clone occurred once. V gene TRBV7-2 combines with J gene TRBJ1-1; no definite D call. This CDR3 contains 12 residues. V shed 5 bases and J shed 10 bases, with 14 bases lying between them. Germline values: CDR1 SGHTA, CDR2 FQGNSA. CDR3 in DNA: TGTGCCAGCAGCCCAGAGACCCGGGGAGCTTTCTTT. The encoded protein is CASSPETRGAFF.

The sample holds one count of this clone. CDR3 nucleotides: TGCAGCGTTGTGGGACAGGGGGGCACTGAAGCTTTCTTT. Amino acids: CSVVGQGGTEAFF. The chain employs TRBV29-1 and TRBJ1-1, with 11 bases that match TRBD1. The germline gives CDR1 SQVTM, CDR2 ANQGSEA. CDR3 length: 13 residues. The ends lost 4 bases at V and 4 bases at J; junction bases unmatched: 2.

The chain combines TRBV7-9 with TRBJ1-2; possible D gene TRBD1, 5 bases. This CDR3 region has 13 residues. Looked up from germline, CDR1 is SEHNR and CDR2 is FQNEAQ (reference sequence). V was clipped by 4 bases and J by 6 bases, with 12 bases between them. CDR3: CASSSGAADGYTF. CDR3 DNA: TGTGCCAGCAGCTCTGGGGCGGCTGATGGCTACACCTTC.

This clone was detected a few times. The chain carries TRBV20-1 and TRBJ1-1; possible D gene TRBD1, 6 bases. The CDR3 covers 11 residues. Germline V gene lookup returns CDR1 DFQATT and CDR2 SNEGSKA (reference sequence). V shed 5 bases and J shed 11 bases, with 15 bases lying between them. The CDR3 loop reads CSAGGADGAFF. CDR3 in DNA: TGCAGTGCTGGGGGCGCGGATGGGGCTTTCTTT.

V is TRBV2 and J is TRBJ2-7; TRBD2 might be the D (5 bases). Deletions cut 8 bases from V and 3 bases from J, with 14 bases between. Germline CDR1 reads SNHLY; CDR2 reads FYNNEI. This CDR3 has 13 residues. The CDR3 DNA is TGTGCCAGCGGGAGAGAAGTCGACTACGAGCAGTACTTC. It is translated as CASGREVDYEQYF.

The chain is built from TRBV5-1 and TRBJ1-5, with TRBD1 as a possible D gene (6 bases). Looked up from germline, CDR1 is SGHRS and CDR2 is YFSETQ. V was shortened by 2 bases and J by 8 bases, with 14 bases between the two germline ends. This CDR3 is 14 amino acids long. The CDR3 spells CASSLEGGREPQHF. CDR3 DNA: TGCGCCAGCAGCTTAGAAGGGGGTAGGGAGCCCCAGCATTTT.

This chain joins TRBV5-4 and TRBJ2-5, with D unresolved. Trimming stripped 0 bases from V and 2 bases from J, with 11 bases between. The CDR3 is made up of 15 amino acids. Looked up from germline, CDR1 is SGHNT and CDR2 is YYREEE (reference sequence). The CDR3 loop reads CASSLVVAGQETQYF. In nucleotides, the CDR3 is TGTGCCAGCAGCTTGGTGGTAGCCGGGCAAGAGACCCAGTACTTC.

The chain has TRBV27 and TRBJ2-2; D is unresolved. V was pared by 3 bases and J by 1 base, with 6 bases between. The CDR3 length is 14 residues. CDR1 is MNHEY and CDR2 is SMNVEV in the germline V gene (reference sequence). CDR3 in DNA: TGTGCCAGCAGTTTCGTCAGGAACACCGGGGAGCTGTTTTTT. This translates into CASSFVRNTGELFF.

This clone was recorded once. The chain has TRBV7-3 and TRBJ2-7; TRBD2 matches at 11 bases. V lost 1 base to trimming and J lost 6 bases; unmatched junction nucleotides: 5. The V gene's germline CDR1 is SGHTA and CDR2 FQGTGA. The CDR3 has 15 amino acids. CDR3 nucleotides: TGTGCCAGCAGCTTAAGTACTAGCGGGAGCGGCGAGCAGTACTTC. As protein: CASSLSTSGSGEQYF.

This CDR3 is CASRYQGGTEAFF. In DNA form, the CDR3 reads TGTGCCAGCCGTTATCAGGGGGGCACTGAAGCTTTCTTT. This chain links TRBV18 with TRBJ1-1; 7 bases agree with TRBD1. The CDR3 is made up of 13 amino acids. J lost 4 bases, V lost 8 bases, and 7 bases had no gene match. Germline V gene sequence: CDR1 KGHSH, CDR2 LQKENI.

Written as DNA, the CDR3 is TGTGCCAGCAGCCCAGAAGGGGTAGCGGGGTTCAGGGATACGCAGTATTTT. Translated: CASSPEGVAGFRDTQYF. The chain is built from TRBV7-2 and TRBJ2-3, with TRBD2 matching 8 bases. The ends lost 5 bases at V and 6 bases at J; junction bases unmatched: 16. Germline V gives CDR1 SGHTA, CDR2 FQGNSA. The CDR3 extends over 17 amino acids.

This clone was observed a few times. The V and J genes are TRBV13 and TRBJ2-5; 8 bases are shared with TRBD1. Germline V CDR1 and CDR2: PRHDT, FYEKMQ (reference sequence). The V segment lost 4 bases and the J segment 4 bases; nucleotides outside the gene matches: 11. The CDR3 has 16 amino acids. CDR3 sequence reads: CASSSREAGGRETQYF. CDR3 DNA sequence: TGTGCCAGCAGCTCCAGGGAGGCAGGGGGCCGAGAGACCCAGTACTTC.

The chain has TRBV19 and TRBJ2-3; TRBD1 is a possible D gene (6 bases). Germline-derived CDR1 and CDR2 are LNHDA and SQIVND (reference sequence). V gave up 6 bases and J gave up 1 base, with 17 bases separating them. This CDR3 has 16 amino acids. The CDR3 bases are TGTGCCAGTAGACCCTCGGATGCAGGGGGCACAGATACGCAGTATTTT. Its protein is CASRPSDAGGTDTQYF. Based on the CDR3 plus reference TRBV19 and TRBJ2-3, the full variable domain is DGGITQSPKYLFRKEGQNVTLSCEQNLNHDAMYWYRQDPGQGLRLIYYSQIVNDFQKGDIAEGYSVSREKKESFPLTVTSAQKNPTAFYLCASRPSDAGGTDTQYFGPGTRLTVL.

Here the CDR3 DNA reads TGTGCCAGCAGCCTTAGGACAGGAGTCTACGAGCAGTACTTC. Amino acid sequence: CASSLRTGVYEQYF. This chain joins TRBV7-2 and TRBJ2-7, with 7 bases aligning to TRBD1. The CDR3 has 14 amino acids. CDR1 is SGHTA, CDR2 FQGNSA, per germline. V lost 5 bases, J lost 3 bases, and 7 bases stayed unmatched.

This clone was seen a handful of times. The gene calls are TRBV14 and TRBJ1-2; no clear D. V was shortened by 3 bases and J by 3 bases, with 8 bases between the two germline ends. The CDR3 runs 13 residues. CDR1 is SGHDN and CDR2 is FVKESK in the germline V gene. CDR3 protein: CASSQGRYYGYTF. The CDR3 nucleotides are TGTGCCAGCAGCCAGGGGAGGTACTATGGCTACACCTTC. The full variable domain, in which reference TRBV14 and TRBJ1-2 provide the parts outside the CDR3, is EAGVTQFPSHSVIEKGQTVTLRCDPISGHDNLYWYRRVMGKEIKFLLHFVKESKQDESGMPNNRFLAERTGGTYSTLKVQPAELEDSGVYFCASSQGRYYGYTFGSGTRLTVV.

This clone was observed a few times. This CDR3 is CASSSRSGGQPQHF. The DNA of the CDR3 is TGTGCCAGCAGCTCCCGGTCGGGCGGGCAGCCCCAGCATTTT. The chain couples TRBV7-8 to TRBJ1-5; D not certain. CDR1 SGHVS and CDR2 FQNEAQ come from the germline V gene. This CDR3 region has 14 residues. The V end lost 4 bases, the J end lost 7 bases, and 14 bases lay between the germline ends. The complete variable domain, with remaining parts taken from reference TRBV7-8 and TRBJ1-5, reads GAGVSQSPRYKVAKRGQDVALRCDPISGHVSLFWYQQALGQGPEFLTYFQNEAQLDKSGLPSDRFFAERPEGSVSTLKIQRTQQEDSAVYLCASSSRSGGQPQHFGDGTRLSIL.

The rearrangement uses TRBV5-1 and TRBJ2-1; D possibly corresponds to TRBD1 (7 bases). CDR3 length: 18 residues. The V gene lost 5 bases and the J gene lost 0 bases, with 21 bases spanning the gap. Germline V gives CDR1 SGHRS, CDR2 YFSETQ. In DNA form, the CDR3 reads TGCGCCAGCAGTCGGCCCAAAGCAGGGGGGAGCTCCTACAATGAGCAGTTCTTC. Residues: CASSRPKAGGSSYNEQFF.